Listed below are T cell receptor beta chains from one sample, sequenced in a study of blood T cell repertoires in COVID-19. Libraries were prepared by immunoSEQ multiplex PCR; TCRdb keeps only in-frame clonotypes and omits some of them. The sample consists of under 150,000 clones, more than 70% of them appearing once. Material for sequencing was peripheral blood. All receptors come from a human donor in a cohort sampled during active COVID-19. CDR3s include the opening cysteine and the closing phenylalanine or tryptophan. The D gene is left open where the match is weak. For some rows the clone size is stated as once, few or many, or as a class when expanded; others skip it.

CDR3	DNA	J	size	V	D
CSANSYGYTF	TGCAGTGCTAACAGTTATGGCTACACCTTC	TRBJ1-2	once	TRBV20-1	NA
CASSYADKFYEQYF	TGTGCCAGCAGTTACGCCGACAAATTCTACGAGCAGTACTTC	TRBJ2-7	NA	TRBV6-5	NA
CASSRAGGEYGYTF	TGTGCCAGCAGCAGGGCAGGGGGAGAATATGGCTACACCTTC	TRBJ1-2	once	TRBV3-1/TRBV3-2	TRBD1
CASSLDTASNQPQHF	TGTGCCAGCAGCTTGGATACAGCAAGCAATCAGCCCCAGCATTTT	TRBJ1-5	few	TRBV5-8	NA
CASSRETHQEKLFF	TGTGCCAGCAGCAGGGAGACCCATCAAGAAAAACTGTTTTTT	TRBJ1-4	NA	TRBV9	NA
CAISGQRGPTDTQYF	TGTGCCATCAGTGGTCAGCGGGGGCCCACAGATACGCAGTATTTT	TRBJ2-3	NA	TRBV10-3	TRBD2
CASSDTGGQETQYF	TGTGCCAGCAGCGATACAGGGGGGCAAGAGACCCAGTACTTC	TRBJ2-5	few	TRBV5-4	TRBD1
CASSQEVRSETQYF	TGCGCCAGCAGCCAAGAAGTGAGGTCAGAGACCCAGTACTTC	TRBJ2-5	NA	TRBV4-1	NA
CASSPRQGKETQYF	TGTGCCAGCTCACCAAGACAGGGGAAAGAGACCCAGTACTTC	TRBJ2-5	once	TRBV18	TRBD1
CASSPTEGYTF	TGTGCCAGCTCCCCCACAGAAGGCTACACCTTC	TRBJ1-2	NA	TRBV6-6	NA
CASSLTEAPSGNTIYF	TGTGCCAGCAGTTTGACGGAGGCCCCCTCTGGAAACACCATATATTTT	TRBJ1-3	once	TRBV6-6	NA
CASSQGSSGNTIYF	TGCGCCAGCAGCCAAGGGAGCTCTGGAAACACCATATATTTT	TRBJ1-3	NA	TRBV4-1	NA
CASSDRTGPETQYF	TGTGCCAGCAGTGACAGGACAGGGCCAGAGACCCAGTACTTC	TRBJ2-5	NA	TRBV6-1	TRBD1
CASNKTVYQETQYF	TGTGCCAGCAACAAGACAGTGTACCAAGAGACCCAGTACTTC	TRBJ2-5	NA	TRBV12-1	NA
CASSYRGGYGYTF	TGTGCCAGCAGTTATAGGGGAGGCTATGGCTACACCTTC	TRBJ1-2	NA	TRBV6-5	NA
CASSFPSATVRTGELFF	TGTGCCAGCAGTTTCCCAAGTGCGACAGTAAGGACCGGGGAGCTGTTTTTT	TRBJ2-2	NA	TRBV6-2/TRBV6-3	NA
CASSQDPRPGSGNTIYF	TGTGCCAGCAGCCAAGATCCCCGGCCCGGGTCTGGAAACACCATATATTTT	TRBJ1-3	NA	TRBV4-2	NA
CASSIRTLRGNTIYF	TGTGCCAGCAGCATCCGGACTTTGAGGGGAAACACCATATATTTT	TRBJ1-3	NA	TRBV5-6	NA
CAISWTAKLGEAFF	TGTGCCATCAGCTGGACAGCCAAGCTCGGTGAAGCTTTCTTT	TRBJ1-1	NA	TRBV10-3	NA
CASSSRAASSQTGELFF	TGTGCCAGCAGCTCCCGCGCGGCTAGCTCCCAGACCGGGGAGCTGTTTTTT	TRBJ2-2	NA	TRBV4-2	NA
CASSPRAGRETQYF	TGTGCCAGCTCACCACGAGCAGGGCGGGAGACCCAGTACTTC	TRBJ2-5	NA	TRBV18	NA
CASSLREGGSEKLFF	TGTGCCAGCAGCCTCAGGGAGGGAGGAAGTGAAAAACTGTTTTTT	TRBJ1-4	NA	TRBV9	NA
CASSKLGPPEETQYF	TGTGCCAGCAGTAAACTAGGACCCCCGGAAGAGACCCAGTACTTC	TRBJ2-5	NA	TRBV25-1	NA
CASRADRFSYEQYF	TGTGCCAGCAGAGCGGACAGGTTCAGCTACGAGCAGTACTTC	TRBJ2-7	NA	TRBV11-1	TRBD1
CASSLDRAGGLNTGELFF	TGTGCCAGCAGTTTGGATCGAGCGGGGGGCTTGAACACCGGGGAGCTGTTTTTT	TRBJ2-2	NA	TRBV27	TRBD2
CASSWASGNTEAFF	TGTGCCAGCAGTTGGGCATCAGGGAACACTGAAGCTTTCTTT	TRBJ1-1	NA	TRBV6-6	NA
CASSQEWGVSYNEQFF	TGTGCCAGCAGCCAAGAATGGGGGGTTTCCTACAATGAGCAGTTCTTC	TRBJ2-1	once	TRBV4-2	NA
CASSRRDSYEQYF	TGTGCCAGTAGTAGAAGGGACAGCTACGAGCAGTACTTC	TRBJ2-7	NA	TRBV19	TRBD1
CASRETGIGNTEAFF	TGTGCCAGTAGGGAGACAGGGATAGGGAACACTGAAGCTTTCTTT	TRBJ1-1	NA	TRBV19	TRBD1
CASSIVRIRPETGKVPLHF	TGTGCCAGTAGTATAGTACGCATCAGACCGGAGACAGGGAAGGTGCCCCTCCACTTT	TRBJ1-6	once	TRBV19	TRBD1
CAISDRVGQPQHF	TGTGCCATCAGTGACAGGGTCGGTCAGCCCCAGCATTTT	TRBJ1-5	once	TRBV10-3	NA
CASSPRTALSTDTQYF	TGTGCCAGTAGCCCAAGGACAGCCCTTAGCACAGATACGCAGTATTTT	TRBJ2-3	NA	TRBV19	NA
CSAGTGGDQPQHF	TGCAGCGCCGGGACAGGGGGCGACCAGCCCCAGCATTTT	TRBJ1-5	NA	TRBV29-1	TRBD1
CASSQRQGPRGANVLTF	TGCGCCAGCAGCCAACGACAGGGCCCTCGGGGGGCCAACGTCCTGACTTTC	TRBJ2-6	NA	TRBV4-1	TRBD1
CARSKYSGNTIYF	TGTGCCAGAAGCAAATACTCTGGAAACACCATATATTTT	TRBJ1-3	NA	TRBV5-3	NA
CASRPTGLSTNYGYTF	TGTGCCAGCAGGCCTACGGGACTTTCAACTAACTATGGCTACACCTTC	TRBJ1-2	NA	TRBV28	NA
CASSLWGGNEQFF	TGTGCCAGCAGTTTATGGGGCGGCAATGAGCAGTTCTTC	TRBJ2-1	NA	TRBV12-3/TRBV12-4	NA
CASSLISGVDTGELFF	TGCGCCAGCAGCTTGATTTCAGGGGTTGACACCGGGGAGCTGTTTTTT	TRBJ2-2	NA	TRBV5-1	NA
CASSIDHGVNSPLHF	TGTGCCAGTAGTATAGATCACGGAGTTAATTCACCCCTCCACTTT	TRBJ1-6	NA	TRBV19	NA
CASSPPNTGELFF	TGCGCCAGCAGCCCTCCGAACACCGGGGAGCTGTTTTTT	TRBJ2-2	once	TRBV4-1	NA